This T cell receptor (beta chain) was identified during a study of cytomegalovirus exposure and HLA in healthy donors. For the study at large: A subsequent analysis stated that the 100 to 150 validation repertoires were run on the same platform as the 600 to 750 first-cohort repertoires. Notes on the study in general: Reported performance of the classifier showed diagnosis of cytomegalovirus status with high specificity and sensitivity. Confirmation was obtained in vitro that three CMV-associated chains are specific for CMV antigens.

Assay used: immunoSEQ multiplex PCR; TCRdb lists only in-frame clones, some missing. The table records about 140,000 clones, almost 90% of them present only once. V lost 2 bases and J 8 bases, leaving 10 bases between the germline ends. This CDR3 contains 14 residues. In germline, CDR1 is SGHAT, CDR2 FQNNGV. Of note for this clone: Its specificity is not known.

The clonotype was recovered from a woman younger than 30 in good health and CMV-seropositive. Sequenced: PBMCs. V is TRBV11-2 and J is TRBJ1-6; no firm D call. CDR3 protein: CASSLWPQDSPLHF. The CDR3 nucleotides read TGTGCCAGCAGCTTATGGCCCCAAGATTCACCCCTCCACTTT.